This T cell receptor (beta chain) originates from a study of cytomegalovirus exposure and HLA in healthy donors. Study-wide points: Researchers reportedly found TCR beta sequences accurately predicted most subjects' HLA-A and HLA-B alleles. Association with HLA alleles at 0.05 false discovery rate was found for 15,000 to 20,000 TCR beta sequences in a later analysis. Presence/absence analysis assumed near-uniform sequencing depth across donors.

V was pared by 7 bases and J by 4 bases, with 19 bases between. The V gene's germline CDR1 is MNHEY and CDR2 SMNVEV (reference sequence). This CDR3 is 15 amino acids long. In the case of this clone: Its antigen remains unknown.

PCR was performed using 60 Vbeta and 13 Jbeta primers. In the original processing: The count from a later analysis was 60 million to 85 million unique TCR beta chains, some 12 million of them shared. Libraries were prepared by immunoSEQ multiplex PCR; TCRdb keeps only in-frame clonotypes and omits some of them. D and trimming come from the DNA, and the V and J calls and clone size come from that table. Of fewer than 150,000 clones listed, less than 80% are singletons. The sample taken for sequencing was PBMCs. The V and J genes are TRBV27 and TRBJ1-1; D is uncertain. The clonotype originates from a woman in her forties or fifties in good health and CMV-seropositive. CDR3 sequence: CASIPVGDRSTEAFF. The CDR3 DNA is TGTGCCAGCATTCCTGTCGGAGACCGTAGCACTGAAGCTTTCTTT.